This TCR beta chain stems from a study of T cells in Graves' hyperthyroidism and ophthalmopathy. Findings and caveats of the study: In the blood, most expanded thyroid clonotypes above 0.001 appeared as well.

The investigators amplified TCR beta CDR3 regions from RNA transcripts. TCR CDR3 underwent first-round RT-PCR with the HTBI primer set. TCRdb recomputed calls from the multiplex PCR reads with MiXCR, one row per CDR3 protein. The repertoire holds almost 35,000 distinct CDR3 sequences, with 40% to 65% as singletons. The CDR3 contains 17 residues. J was trimmed by 7 bases and V by 0 bases; bases with no gene match: 6. Germline loops: CDR1 MNHNS, CDR2 SASEGT. In its sample, this clonotype was seen many times. Antigen specificity is unknown. The sequenced sample consisted of blood. The chain is built from TRBV6-1 and TRBJ1-4; TRBD1 aligns across 12 bases. The receptor comes from a woman in her forties with Graves' ophthalmopathy. The CDR3 DNA sequence: TGTGCCAGCAGTGAAGCGGGCCCGGGACAGGGGGCTGAAAAACTGTTTTTT. It specifies CASSEAGPGQGAEKLFF.